These 25 T cell receptor beta chains were sequenced from one sample in a study of cytomegalovirus exposure and HLA in healthy donors. The PCR ran on 60 Vbeta and 13 Jbeta primers. Generated by immunoSEQ multiplex PCR, the TCRdb table keeps only in-frame clones and is missing some. The repertoire has 40,000 to 55,000 clones, about three quarters of them found once; the top ten carry about 3%. The source material was PBMCs. The receptors were sampled from a man younger than 35 in good health and CMV-seronegative.

This clone was observed a handful of times. The J gene is TRBJ2-3, the V gene TRBV7-2; 14 bases map to TRBD2. Germline V gives CDR1 SGHTA, CDR2 FQGNSA. This CDR3 has 17 residues. Trimming removed 5 bases from V and 0 bases from J; junction bases left unmatched: 4. The CDR3 coding sequence is TGTGCCAGCAGCCCCCGGACTAGCGGGAGGAGCACAGATACGCAGTATTTT. Encoded protein: CASSPRTSGRSTDTQYF.

This clone was observed once. This chain links TRBV28 with TRBJ1-2, with 7 positions matching TRBD1. V trimming: 6 bases; J trimming: 6 bases; junction bases outside the gene matches: 4. This CDR3 has 12 amino acids. Germline CDR1 and CDR2: MDHEN and SYDVKM. The DNA of the CDR3 is TGTGCCAGCAGACGGGACAGCCATGGCTACACCTTC. This gives the protein CASRRDSHGYTF.

This clone was seen once. Additional DNA sequences in this sample encode the identical CDR3. This chain uses TRBV28 with TRBJ2-7; D possibly corresponds to TRBD2 (6 bases). Between the trimmed V and J ends, which lost 2 bases and 4 bases, there was a span of 6 bases. The germline gives CDR1 MDHEN, CDR2 SYDVKM. The CDR3 loop spans 12 amino acids. CDR3 DNA sequence: TGTGCCAGCAGTTTAGGGAGGTACGAGCAGTACTTC. Translated, it gives CASSLGRYEQYF.

V and J are TRBV2 and TRBJ2-2; the D gene is possibly TRBD2 (6 bases). CDR1 is SNHLY, CDR2 FYNNEI, per germline. V was pared by 6 bases and J by 1 base, with 15 bases between. The CDR3 runs to 16 residues. This chain's CDR3 is CASSAGVAVNTGELFF. DNA for the CDR3: TGTGCCAGCAGCGCCGGTGTAGCGGTGAACACCGGGGAGCTGTTTTTT.

This sequence joins TRBV19 and TRBJ2-1; 9 bases are a match to TRBD2. The CDR3 runs 19 residues. CDR1 is LNHDA, CDR2 SQIVND, per germline (reference sequence). The ends lost 6 bases at V and 0 bases at J; junction bases unmatched: 15. Here the CDR3 reads CASRLTPTGLAVSYNEQFF. The DNA of the CDR3 is TGTGCCAGTAGACTCACCCCAACGGGACTAGCAGTCTCCTACAATGAGCAGTTCTTC. The variable domain in full, completed from reference TRBV19 and TRBJ2-1, reads DGGITQSPKYLFRKEGQNVTLSCEQNLNHDAMYWYRQDPGQGLRLIYYSQIVNDFQKGDIAEGYSVSREKKESFPLTVTSAQKNPTAFYLCASRLTPTGLAVSYNEQFFGPGTRLTVL.

Here the CDR3 reads CSGGQGAGELFF. The CDR3 region has the DNA TGCAGCGGGGGACAGGGGGCCGGGGAGCTGTTTTTT. V gene TRBV29-1 combines with J gene TRBJ2-2, with 11 bases that match TRBD1. CDR3 length: 12 residues. From germline, CDR1 is SQVTM and CDR2 ANQGSEA. Germline trimming cut 7 bases from V and 6 bases from J; bases unmatched to any gene: 1.

V gene TRBV28 combines with J gene TRBJ1-1; a possible D gene is TRBD1 (6 bases). The CDR3 length is 14 residues. V lost 1 base to trimming and J lost 1 base, with 7 bases between them. Germline values: CDR1 MDHEN, CDR2 SYDVKM. The CDR3 reads CASSLSRGNTEAFF. The CDR3 DNA is TGTGCCAGCAGTTTATCCAGGGGGAACACTGAAGCTTTCTTT.

The chain uses TRBV5-3 and TRBJ2-7, with 8 bases lining up with TRBD1. TRBV5-3 is an ORF, with its function uncertain. The CDR3 sequence is 14 residues long. Trimming took 4 bases from V and 2 from J; bases not matched to a gene: 5. The CDR3 loop reads CARSATGDPYEQYF. CDR3 nucleotides: TGTGCCAGAAGCGCGACAGGGGACCCCTACGAGCAGTACTTC.

This rearrangement joins TRBV29-1 to TRBJ1-3, with 7 bases matching TRBD1. Unmatched junction bases numbered 5, after V lost 6 bases and J lost 0 bases. CDR1 is SQVTM, CDR2 ANQGSEA, per germline. CDR3 length: 14 residues. CDR3 DNA: TGCAGCGTCTCTCCAGGGGGCTCTGGAAACACCATATATTTT. Amino acids: CSVSPGGSGNTIYF.

This clone was counted only a few times. V gene TRBV28 combines with J gene TRBJ1-1; D unclear. Germline lookup yields CDR1 MDHEN and CDR2 SYDVKM. CDR3 length: 13 amino acids. Trimming removed 5 bases at V and 5 bases at J, with 12 bases between. The CDR3 DNA reads TGTGCCAGCAGTATTCCTGGGAGAACTGAAGCTTTCTTT. As protein: CASSIPGRTEAFF.

Written as DNA, the CDR3 is TGTGCCAGCAGCTGGGTAGGGGCTTTTAGCAATCAGCCCCAGCATTTT. Protein sequence: CASSWVGAFSNQPQHF. This chain joins TRBV5-8 and TRBJ1-5; TRBD1 is a possible D gene (5 bases). Per germline, CDR1 SGHTS and CDR2 YDEGEE. Trimming pared 3 bases from V and 0 bases from J, leaving 13 bases between. The CDR3 is made up of 16 amino acids.

The chain combines TRBV30 with TRBJ2-7, with TRBD2 as a possible D gene (6 bases). The CDR3 loop spans 15 amino acids. Germline V lookup: CDR1 GTSNPN, CDR2 SVGIG (reference sequence). Trimming took 4 bases from V and 2 from J, leaving 18 bases between them. CDR3 sequence reads: CAWNPTRDFAYEQYF. As DNA, the CDR3 is TGTGCCTGGAACCCGACCCGGGACTTTGCCTACGAGCAGTACTTC. Full variable domain (rest looked up from reference TRBV30 and TRBJ2-7): SQTIHQWPATLVQPVGSPLSLECTVEGTSNPNLYWYRQAAGRGLQLLFYSVGIGQISSEVPQNLSASRPQDRQFILSSKKLLLSDSGFYLCAWNPTRDFAYEQYFGPGTRLTVT.

The genes are TRBV30 and TRBJ1-1; D unresolved. In germline, CDR1 is GTSNPN, CDR2 SVGIG (reference sequence). The V and J ends lost 2 bases and 6 bases respectively, with 4 bases between them. This CDR3 is built from 10 residues. The CDR3 sequence is CAWSLSEAFF. The CDR3 DNA sequence: TGTGCCTGGAGTCTTTCTGAAGCTTTCTTT. The full variable domain, rest sourced from reference TRBV30 and TRBJ1-1, is SQTIHQWPATLVQPVGSPLSLECTVEGTSNPNLYWYRQAAGRGLQLLFYSVGIGQISSEVPQNLSASRPQDRQFILSSKKLLLSDSGFYLCAWSLSEAFFGQGTRLTVV.

This clone was observed once. The V gene is TRBV6-5, the J gene TRBJ1-2; D is possibly TRBD1 (5 bases). The CDR3 has 14 amino acids. Deletions cut 6 bases from V and 5 bases from J, with 16 bases between. Germline CDR1 and CDR2: MNHEY and SVGAGI. In nucleotides, the CDR3 is TGTGCCAGCAGAGAAGGGGCCACTTATTATGGCTACACCTTC. Its translation: CASREGATYYGYTF.

The chain carries TRBV29-1 and TRBJ2-7, with 7 nucleotides matching TRBD2. In germline, CDR1 is SQVTM, CDR2 ANQGSEA. The CDR3 consists of 15 residues. After removal of 6 bases from V and 0 bases from J, the junction contained 11 bases not matched to a gene. The CDR3 spells CSVTSLGRNSYEQYF. CDR3 nucleotide sequence: TGCAGCGTCACCTCTCTCGGGAGGAACTCCTACGAGCAGTACTTC.

The J gene is TRBJ2-1, the V gene TRBV9, with D unresolved. Germline V gene data show CDR1 as SGDLS and CDR2 as YYNGEE. V was cut by 0 bases and J by 4 bases, with 11 bases left in between. This CDR3 region has 15 residues. The DNA of the CDR3 is TGTGCCAGCAGCGTAGATGCAGTTAATTACAATGAGCAGTTCTTC. Translation gives CASSVDAVNYNEQFF. The full variable domain, its missing parts supplied by reference TRBV9 and TRBJ2-1, is DSGVTQTPKHLITATGQRVTLRCSPRSGDLSVYWYQQSLDQGLQFLIQYYNGEERAKGNILERFSAQQFPDLHSELNLSSLELGDSALYFCASSVDAVNYNEQFFGPGTRLTVL.

The V call is TRBV10-3, the J call TRBJ2-1, with 9 bases identical to TRBD2. The germline CDR1 and CDR2 sequences are ENHRY and SYGVKD. CDR3 length: 16 amino acids. With V trimmed by 3 bases and J by 2 bases, 5 bases remained unmatched. The CDR3 nucleotides are TGTGCCATCAGTGATCTGGCTAGCGGGACCTACAATGAGCAGTTCTTC. The encoded protein is CAISDLASGTYNEQFF.

The CDR3 nucleotides are TGTGCCAGCTTGTCCGGACAGGGCCCAGATACGCAGTATTTT. It codes for CASLSGQGPDTQYF. The V and J genes are TRBV7-9 and TRBJ2-3; TRBD1 matches at 8 bases. This CDR3 is built from 14 residues. V gave up 8 bases and J gave up 4 bases; unmatched junction bases: 8. Germline V lookup: CDR1 SEHNR, CDR2 FQNEAQ (reference sequence).

The gene calls are TRBV6-5 and TRBJ1-6; TRBD1 agrees at 7 bases. From germline, CDR1 is MNHEY and CDR2 SVGAGI. The CDR3 contains 16 residues. V shed 1 base and J 5 bases; nucleotides not matched to a gene: 5. The CDR3 loop is CASSYFSGGNNSPLHF. CDR3 DNA sequence: TGTGCCAGCAGTTACTTTTCAGGGGGAAATAATTCACCCCTCCACTTT.

The chain carries TRBV5-4 and TRBJ2-2; maybe TRBD2 (6 bases). This CDR3 has 17 residues. With 4 bases removed from V and 0 bases from J, the gap between germline ends came to 16 bases. Germline CDR1 and CDR2: SGHNT and YYREEE (reference sequence). The CDR3 DNA sequence: TGTGCCAGCAGCCGCACCGGACTAACCGCGAACACCGGGGAGCTGTTTTTT. Amino acid sequence: CASSRTGLTANTGELFF.

This chain links TRBV28 with TRBJ2-3; D possibly corresponds to TRBD1 (6 bases). The CDR3 is 14 amino acids. CDR1 is MDHEN, CDR2 SYDVKM, per germline. The V end was cut by 6 bases, the J end by 1 base, with 11 bases between. CDR3 amino acids: CASRGATGTDTQYF. The CDR3, as DNA: TGTGCCAGCAGGGGGGCCACTGGCACAGATACGCAGTATTTT.

V and J are TRBV11-1 and TRBJ2-1; TRBD2 aligns across 7 bases. The CDR3 has 13 residues. Germline V gives CDR1 SGHAT, CDR2 FQDESV (reference sequence). Trimming removed 10 bases from V and 4 bases from J; junction bases left unmatched: 7. The CDR3 nucleotides are TGTGCCACCGGACTAGTCGGGTACAATGAGCAGTTCTTC. Protein product: CATGLVGYNEQFF.

This clone has only a few counts. The chain combines TRBV7-9 with TRBJ1-1, with unresolved D. CDR3 length: 11 amino acids. Germline V gene lookup returns CDR1 SEHNR and CDR2 FQNEAQ (reference sequence). V was trimmed by 5 bases and J by 3 bases, leaving 4 bases between them. CDR3 nucleotides: TGTGCCAGCAGCCCGGACACTGAAGCTTTCTTT. It yields the protein CASSPDTEAFF. Filled out from reference TRBV7-9 and TRBJ1-1, the complete variable domain reads DTGVSQNPRHKITKRGQNVTFRCDPISEHNRLYWYRQTLGQGPEFLTYFQNEAQLEKSRLLSDRFSAERPKGSFSTLEIQRTEQGDSAMYLCASSPDTEAFFGQGTRLTVV.

The genes are TRBV27 and TRBJ1-1, with D unresolved. V was cut by 2 bases and J by 0 bases, with 10 bases left in between. The CDR3 totals 15 residues. The germline gives CDR1 MNHEY, CDR2 SMNVEV (reference sequence). CDR3 sequence: CASSLEPGMNTEAFF. CDR3 nucleotide sequence: TGTGCCAGCAGTTTAGAGCCGGGAATGAACACTGAAGCTTTCTTT.

The chain carries TRBV28 and TRBJ1-2; D is uncertain. The CDR3 consists of 12 residues. Per germline, CDR1 MDHEN and CDR2 SYDVKM. The V and J ends lost 3 bases and 8 bases respectively, with 10 bases between them. CDR3 nucleotide sequence: TGTGCCAGCAGTTTTAAAGGACTAGGCTACACCTTC. Translation: CASSFKGLGYTF.